This T cell receptor (beta chain) was recorded in a study of identical twins. Looked up from germline, CDR1 is MDHEN and CDR2 is SYDVKM. The CDR3 is 12 residues long. The V end was cut by 4 bases, the J end by 14 bases, with 15 bases between. A few counts support this clonotype. As yet, its antigen is unknown. A universal primer site was incorporated via template switching, and the cDNA contained unique molecular identifiers. TCRdb analysed the 5' RACE reads with MiXCR anew, one entry per CDR3 protein. The data hold 250,000 or so distinct CDR3 sequences, with approximately 7% observed a single time. Findings of the study overall: Partial confounding of zero-insertion analyses by invariant MAIT and iNKT cells was possible.

Separately, the same data were catalogued under a study of yellow fever vaccine responses in identical twins. From that report: Convergence reportedly seemed to mark part of the twins' vaccine T cell response, with personalization marking the rest.

The specimen sequenced was memory (CD45RO+) T cells sorted from blood. This receptor was obtained from a woman between 18 and 29 years old in good health. The chain links TRBV28 to TRBJ2-4; TRBD2 might be the D (5 bases). The chain's CDR3 is CASSSPTGIEYF. The CDR3 DNA reads as TGTGCCAGCAGTTCTCCCACCGGGATTGAGTACTTC.